The 2 T cell receptor beta chains below come from one sample, sequenced in a study of cytomegalovirus exposure and HLA in healthy donors. With 60 Vbeta and 13 Jbeta primers, the PCR was carried out. TCRdb's table, derived via immunoSEQ multiplex PCR, lists solely in-frame clones and lacks some. The repertoire holds some 170,000 clones, with roughly 76% as singletons. The sequencing sample was made of PBMCs. The receptor set was obtained from a woman between 45 and 60 years old in good health and CMV-seronegative.

The rearrangement joins TRBV9 to TRBJ2-7; maybe TRBD2 (7 bases). Trimming removed 2 bases from V and 3 bases from J, with 15 bases in between. CDR1 SGDLS and CDR2 YYNGEE come from the germline V gene. This CDR3 contains 15 residues. The CDR3 is CASSVGGTFVYEQYF. As DNA, the CDR3 is TGTGCCAGCAGCGTCGGGGGGACATTTGTCTACGAGCAGTACTTC.

This clone showed up just a few times. The rearrangement uses TRBV4-3 and TRBJ2-4; TRBD1 matches at 8 bases. CDR3 length: 16 amino acids. Germline V CDR1 and CDR2: LGHNA, YSLEER. V lost 4 bases to trimming and J lost 2 bases; unmatched junction nucleotides: 7. The CDR3 coding sequence is TGCGCCAGCAGCCTGGAGGACAGGGTTACCAAAAACATTCAGTACTTC. It is translated as CASSLEDRVTKNIQYF.